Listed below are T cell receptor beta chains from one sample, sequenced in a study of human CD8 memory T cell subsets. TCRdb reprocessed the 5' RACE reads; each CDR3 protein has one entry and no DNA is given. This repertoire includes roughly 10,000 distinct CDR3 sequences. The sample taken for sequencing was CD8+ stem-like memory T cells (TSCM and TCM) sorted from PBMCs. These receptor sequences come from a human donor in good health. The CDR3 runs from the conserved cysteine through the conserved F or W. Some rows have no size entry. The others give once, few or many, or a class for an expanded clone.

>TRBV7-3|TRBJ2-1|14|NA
CASSLLAGINEQFF
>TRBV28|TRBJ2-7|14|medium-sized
CASSPGTGGGEQYF
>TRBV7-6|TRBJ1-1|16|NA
CASSLRPGQGDAEAFF
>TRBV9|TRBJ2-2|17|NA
CASSVDFTTVNTGELFF
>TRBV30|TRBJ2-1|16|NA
CAWSVEGLAAYNEQFF
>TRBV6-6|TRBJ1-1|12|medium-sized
CASSYSVTEAFF
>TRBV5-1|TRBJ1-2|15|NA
CASSVPGQGFYGYTF
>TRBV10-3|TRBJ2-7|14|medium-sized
CAIRNPDTSYEQYF
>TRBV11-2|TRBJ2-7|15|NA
CASSLPTGSSYEQYF
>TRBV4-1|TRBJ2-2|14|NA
CASSQVGDTGELFF
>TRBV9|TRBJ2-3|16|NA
CASSAGTSPSTDTQYF
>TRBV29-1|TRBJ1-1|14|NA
CSDGGSFERIEAFF
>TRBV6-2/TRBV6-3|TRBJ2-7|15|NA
CASSSPLAGGHEQYF
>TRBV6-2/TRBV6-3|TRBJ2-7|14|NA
CASSYLGQGDEQYF
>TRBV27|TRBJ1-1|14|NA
CASSLFGARTEAFF
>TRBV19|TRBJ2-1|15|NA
CASRVSAGSYREQFF
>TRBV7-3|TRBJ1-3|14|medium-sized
CASSSLGQGDTIYF
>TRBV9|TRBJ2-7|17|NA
CASSPRLEGQGAYKQYF
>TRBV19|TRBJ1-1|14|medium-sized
CASTQGIRGTEAFF
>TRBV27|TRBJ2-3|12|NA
CASKRGTDTQYF
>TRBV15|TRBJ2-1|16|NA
CATSRNPRDSYNEQFF
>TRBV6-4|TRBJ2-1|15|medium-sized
CASSPGTVSYNEQFF
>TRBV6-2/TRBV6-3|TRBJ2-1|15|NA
CASSLGTSASNEQFF
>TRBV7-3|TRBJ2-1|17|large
CASSYGGQASSYNEQFF
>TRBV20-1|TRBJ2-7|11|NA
CSPRNSYEQYF
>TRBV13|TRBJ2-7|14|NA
CASSLVGLAAEQYF
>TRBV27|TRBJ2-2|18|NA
CASSPLGLAGGSTGELFF
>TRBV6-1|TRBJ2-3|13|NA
CASSEEVPGTQYF
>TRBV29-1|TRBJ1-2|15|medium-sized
CSGNMGRGTRHGYTF
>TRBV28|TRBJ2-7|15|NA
CASSLLAVASYEQYF
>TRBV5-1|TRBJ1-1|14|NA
CASKEAGQGTEAFF